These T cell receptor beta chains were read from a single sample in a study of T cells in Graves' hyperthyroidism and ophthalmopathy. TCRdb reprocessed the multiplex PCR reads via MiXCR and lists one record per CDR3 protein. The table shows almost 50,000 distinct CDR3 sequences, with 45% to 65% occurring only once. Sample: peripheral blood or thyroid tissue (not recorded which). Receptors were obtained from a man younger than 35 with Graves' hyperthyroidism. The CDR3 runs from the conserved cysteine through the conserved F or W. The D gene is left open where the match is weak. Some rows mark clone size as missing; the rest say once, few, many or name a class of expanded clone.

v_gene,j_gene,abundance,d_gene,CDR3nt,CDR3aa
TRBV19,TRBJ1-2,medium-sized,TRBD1,TGTGCCAGTAGTACCTACCGGACAGGGCCGCGGGGCTACACCTTC,CASSTYRTGPRGYTF
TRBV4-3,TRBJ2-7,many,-,TGCGCCAGCAGCCAAGGAGGCTCTTACGAGCAGTACTTC,CASSQGGSYEQYF
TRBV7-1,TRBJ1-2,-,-,TGTGCCAGCAGGTCCGGGACACTTGGCTACACCTTC,CASRSGTLGYTF
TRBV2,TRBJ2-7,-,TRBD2,TGTGCCAGCAGTTCGGGGGGGTCCCCCTACGAGCAGTACTTC,CASSSGGSPYEQYF
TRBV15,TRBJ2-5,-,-,TGTGCCACCAGCTCCGACTTGTACCAAGAGACCCAGTACTTC,CATSSDLYQETQYF
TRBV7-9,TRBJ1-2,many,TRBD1,TGTGCCAGCAGGGGGACCGGGACAGATTTTTCAGATGGCTACACCTTC,CASRGTGTDFSDGYTF
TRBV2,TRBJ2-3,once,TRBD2,TGTGCCAGCAGTGATATAGGGGCGGGAGAAGATACGCAGTATTTT,CASSDIGAGEDTQYF
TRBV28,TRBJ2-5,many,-,TGTGCCAGCAGTTTTTTTTCGTTGGGGAGTTCGCGGGAGACCCAGTACTTC,CASSFFSLGSSRETQYF
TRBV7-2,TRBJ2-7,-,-,TGTGCCAGCAGCTTACGCTCGGAAGCTCGATCCTACGAGCAGTACTTC,CASSLRSEARSYEQYF
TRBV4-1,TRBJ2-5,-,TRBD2,TGCGCCAGCAGCCAAGAACACCTTAGCGGGGGGATTAAGGAGACCCAGTACTTC,CASSQEHLSGGIKETQYF
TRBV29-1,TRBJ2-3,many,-,TGCAGCGTTGGAACAGGGAAAGATACGCAGTATTTT,CSVGTGKDTQYF
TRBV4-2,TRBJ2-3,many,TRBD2,TGTGCCAGCAGCCAAGATGGCCCGGGACTAGTTAGCACAGATACGCAGTATTTT,CASSQDGPGLVSTDTQYF
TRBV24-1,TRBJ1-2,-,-,TGTGCCACCAGTGATTTCATGGGAAGTGGCTACACCTTC,CATSDFMGSGYTF
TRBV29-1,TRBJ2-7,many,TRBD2,TGCAGCGTGAGGCCCGGGACTAGCGGGAGGGCGTCCTACGAGCAGTACTTC,CSVRPGTSGRASYEQYF
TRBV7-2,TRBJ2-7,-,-,TGTGCCAGCAGCTTCCCCTCTATGCAGCAGTACTTC,CASSFPSMQQYF
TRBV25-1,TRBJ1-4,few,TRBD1,TGTGCCAGCTCCGGGACAGTTGCGGAAAAACTGTTTTTT,CASSGTVAEKLFF
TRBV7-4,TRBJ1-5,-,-,TGTGCCAGCAGCTTAGAAAGGGCTCAGCCCCAGCATTTT,CASSLERAQPQHF
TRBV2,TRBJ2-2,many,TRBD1,TGTGCCAGCAGCCAAACTCGTACCGGGACAGGGGCTACCGGGGAGCTGTTTTTT,CASSQTRTGTGATGELFF
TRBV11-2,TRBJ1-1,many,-,TGTGCCAGCAGCTTAAATTCAGCTGGGAACACTGAAGCTTTCTTT,CASSLNSAGNTEAFF
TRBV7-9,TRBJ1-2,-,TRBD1,TGTGCCAGCAGCCCCCGGACAGGGTACTATGGCTACACCTTC,CASSPRTGYYGYTF
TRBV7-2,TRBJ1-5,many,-,TGTGCCAGCGGGTTAGTTGGGGGCTACAATCAGCCCCAGCATTTT,CASGLVGGYNQPQHF
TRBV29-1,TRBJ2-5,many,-,TGCAGCGTTGTAAAACCCCCCCGACAGACAATACAAGAGACCCAGTACTTC,CSVVKPPRQTIQETQYF
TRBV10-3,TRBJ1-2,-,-,TGTGCCATCTTAGGAGGGGGGCCTAGCTACACCTTC,CAILGGGPSYTF
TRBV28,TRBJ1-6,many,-,TGTGCCAGCAGTTTAGTTAAGTTGGCAGGAGATTCACCCCTCCACTTT,CASSLVKLAGDSPLHF
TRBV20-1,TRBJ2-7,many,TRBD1,TGCAGTGCGAGGGGCCAATGGGACAGTGAGCAGTACTTC,CSARGQWDSEQYF
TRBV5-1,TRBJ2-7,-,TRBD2,TGCGCCAGCAGCTTGGGACTAGCGGTATCCTACGAGCAGTACTTC,CASSLGLAVSYEQYF
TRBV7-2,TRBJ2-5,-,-,TGTGCCAGCAGCCAAACAACGATGGGGACCCAGTACTTC,CASSQTTMGTQYF
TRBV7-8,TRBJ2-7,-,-,-,CASSFYICSAWDTNYEQYF
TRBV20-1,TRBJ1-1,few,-,TGCAGTGCTAGGGGACACTTGAACACTGAAGCTTTCTTT,CSARGHLNTEAFF
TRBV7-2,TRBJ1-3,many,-,TGTGCCAGCAGGCATAACGCCGGAGTCTCTGGAAACACCATATATTTT,CASRHNAGVSGNTIYF
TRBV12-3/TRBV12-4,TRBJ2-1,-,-,TGTGCCAGCAGTCGTATCAATGAGCAGTTCTTC,CASSRINEQFF
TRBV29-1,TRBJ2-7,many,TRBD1,TGCAGCGTGAGGCCCGGGACAGGGGAGTACGAGCAGTACTTC,CSVRPGTGEYEQYF
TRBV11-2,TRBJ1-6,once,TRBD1,TGTGCCAGCAGCTCCTCTCCGGGACAGGGACCACCCCTCCACTTT,CASSSSPGQGPPLHF
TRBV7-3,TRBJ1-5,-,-,TGTGCCAGCAGCTTAACAGGGGTTCAGCCCCAGCATTTT,CASSLTGVQPQHF
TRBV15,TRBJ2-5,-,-,TGTGCCACCAAATTGAACGGACAGTCCCAAGAGACCCAGTACTTC,CATKLNGQSQETQYF
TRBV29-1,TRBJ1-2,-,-,TGCAGCGTTGAGAGCCTCCCGTCCTATGGCTACACCTTC,CSVESLPSYGYTF
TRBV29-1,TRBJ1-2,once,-,TGCAGCGTCAAGATTTTGGGTGGCTACACCTTC,CSVKILGGYTF
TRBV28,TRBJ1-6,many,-,TGTGCCACGACCCGGACACGTTATAATTCACCCCTCCACTTT,CATTRTRYNSPLHF
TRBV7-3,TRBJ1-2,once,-,TGTGCCAGCAGCTTAACGGGAGGGCCGGGGGATGGCTACACCTTC,CASSLTGGPGDGYTF
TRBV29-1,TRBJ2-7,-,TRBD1,TGCAGCGGGACAGGGGACCACGAGCAGTACTTC,CSGTGDHEQYF
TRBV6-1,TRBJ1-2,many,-,TGTGCCAGCAGTATAGGGACCCATGGGTTCTATGGCTACACCTTC,CASSIGTHGFYGYTF
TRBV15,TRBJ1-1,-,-,TGTGCCACCAGCAGGGGACGGGACACTGAAGCTTTCTTT,CATSRGRDTEAFF
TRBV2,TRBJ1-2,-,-,TGTGCCAGCAGTCCCGGGGCCCCCTATGGCTACACCTTC,CASSPGAPYGYTF
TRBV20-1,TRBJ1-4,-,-,TGCAGTGCTAGAGATGAGCAGGCTGGAAAACTGTTTTTT,CSARDEQAGKLFF